This T cell receptor beta chain was captured in a study of T cells after yellow fever vaccination (dated by TCRdb to about 2019). About the investigation overall: The SMART-Seq v4 Ultra Low Input RNA kit was used to prepare libraries from fractions with low cell numbers. To follow T-cell clones before and after both primary and booster YFV17D yellow fever vaccination, bulk TCR alpha and beta repertoires underwent longitudinal sequencing. Two healthy male donors, one aged 18 to 30 and one aged 30 to 39 years, were included in the cohort. Bulk PBMC replicates and cell subsets were isolated from blood drawn at multiple timepoints before and after both primary and secondary immunization. Points the paper makes about the study in general: Compared with the primary T-cell response, the secondary T-cell response was faster but weaker, reaching its peak on day 5 rather than on day 15. FACS-sorted repertoires could contain abundant contaminating clonotypes from the bulk population, so computational filtering was required. Only a couple of donors were included in the study, so the extent to which the findings can be generalized is limited. Most clones expanded after primary vaccination (almost 98% of CD4 and roughly 90% of CD8) were re-detected after the booster, suggesting that broad memory maintenance occurred. A small share of clonotypes was detected in both CD4 and CD8 compartments, with the overlap likely arising from convergent recombination.

Sample treatment or condition, as interpreted from the label and publication: live attenuated yellow fever vaccine strain. A standard Ficoll-Paque protocol was used to isolate PBMCs from peripheral blood. Dynabeads CD4 and CD8 positive selection kits were used to isolate CD4 and CD8 T-cell fractions. TriZol was used to extract RNA from bulk PBMCs, CD4 and CD8 fractions, and dextramer-positive and dextramer-negative fractions. Sequencing instrument: Illumina NovaSeq 6000. TCR cDNA was made using 5'RACE template switching, a step that added a universal primer site and unique molecular identifiers. cDNA synthesis was primed from both the TCR alpha and TCR beta constant segments. Libraries were amplified in two PCR steps, with sample barcodes and sequencing adapters added in the second step. Sequencing of libraries was performed on Illumina HiSeq 2500 (2x100 bp) or NovaSeq (2x150 bp). The study's own analysis went as follows. Reads were demultiplexed and collapsed into UMI consensus sequences with MIGEC, and V(D)J alignment was performed with MiXCR. Using edgeR on replicate PBMC samples, clonotypes were called vaccine-responding if FDR was below 0.01 and the log2 fold change was above 5 up to day 15. Bulk clonotypes were assigned CD4 or CD8 identity according to which sequenced CD4 or CD8 repertoire held them at higher abundance. TCRdb passed the public sequencing reads through fastp at Q25 and MiXCR, retaining productive beta sequences. A single entry per CDR3 protein holds the most common genes and DNA from its merged rows. For this entry, the V and J calls and clone size follow TCRdb and not the study's own pipeline. The sample table holds 300,000 or so distinct CDR3 sequences, of which 8.7% were seen once. The ten largest clones represent around 3.3% of the sample.

Turning to this clonotype: Its antigen target is currently unknown. The sample holds no much larger clone one base away, and base qualities are not on file.

Sequenced material: CD4+ T cells sorted from PBMCs, taken 5 days after the yellow fever booster vaccination. The sequence was collected from a man aged 18 to 30 who received the YFV17D yellow fever vaccine.

At the DNA level, the sequence is TGCGCCAGCAGCTTGGACTCCGGGACAGTCGAGCAGTACGTC. Protein translation: CASSLDSGTVEQYV. The chain employs TRBV5-1 and TRBJ2-7; 7 junctional bases match TRBD1. Inclusive of the bounding cysteine and valine, the CDR3 is 14 residues long. Only the CDR3 DNA is retained, 42 bases long and in frame from the first base. V loses 0 bases at its end and J loses 6 bases; junction bases beyond the gene matches: 6. Based on the germline V gene, the CDR1 and CDR2 sequences are SGHRS and YFSETQ.